This section outlines one T cell receptor (beta chain) sequence together with its context. Its specificity is not known. In germline, CDR1 is SQVTM, CDR2 ANQGSEA. This CDR3 region has 12 residues. Subsets of CD8+ T cells were each sorted in triplicate at approximately 300,000 cells apiece. Naive CD8+ T cells displayed a CD45RO-CCR7+CD27+CD95- phenotype. 5' RACE that incorporated UMI labels was used to prepare the TRB cDNA libraries. TCRdb reprocessed the 5' RACE reads, with one entry per CDR3 protein and no DNA. The sample data list 100,000 to 150,000 distinct CDR3 sequences. The data stem from a study of CXCR3-negative and CXCR3-positive naive CD8 T cells. Study information: For each library, about 1.5 +/- 0.3 million TRB reads were obtained, roughly 140 million in total. Study-wide results and caveats: Comparably high diversity was seen in both naive subsets, and much lower diversity in memory CD8+ cells.

The sequencing input was naive CXCR3- CD8+ T cells from blood. This sample's subset: CD45RO-CCR7+CD27+CD95- naive CD8+ T cells lacking CXCR3 (TNR3-). The clonotype was recovered from a human donor in good health. Some clones in this sample may be carry-over from other donors' samples. The gene calls are TRBV29-1 and TRBJ1-2. This chain's CDR3 is CSVEVGVYGYTF.